The 30 T cell receptor beta chains below come from one sample, sequenced in a study of T cell clonotyping in hematopoietic cell transplantation. Repertoires were generated with immunoSEQ multiplex PCR, while TCRdb's copy carries only in-frame clones and drops some. The sample has fewer than 40,000 clones; 88% are singletons. The sample comprised peripheral blood mononuclear cells. The receptors shown here come from a woman in her thirties or forties in good health. Some clones in this sample may be carry-over from other donors' samples.

The V gene is TRBV11-2, the J gene TRBJ2-2; 7 bases line up with TRBD2. With V trimmed by 2 bases and J by 3 bases, 6 bases remained unmatched. The CDR3 covers 16 residues. Germline loops: CDR1 SGHAT, CDR2 FQNNGV. The CDR3 reads CASSLTSGGYTGELFF. In nucleotides, the CDR3 is TGTGCCAGCAGCTTAACCTCGGGAGGCTACACCGGGGAGCTGTTTTTT.

V is TRBV19 and J is TRBJ2-6; D is possibly TRBD2 (6 bases). The CDR3 covers 15 residues. Germline values: CDR1 LNHDA, CDR2 SQIVND (reference sequence). V dropped 7 bases and J dropped 2 bases, with 12 bases sitting between them. CDR3 sequence: CASIGSGAGANVLTF. CDR3 in DNA: TGTGCCAGTATCGGATCGGGGGCTGGGGCCAACGTCCTGACTTTC.

V is TRBV6-6 and J is TRBJ1-3; D gene ambiguous. From germline, CDR1 is MNHNY and CDR2 SVGAGI (reference sequence). The CDR3 has 14 residues. Trimming removed 6 bases at V and 0 bases at J, with 9 bases between. CDR3 in DNA: TGTGCCAGCAGGGATCAAAGCTCTGGAAACACCATATATTTT. Translation: CASRDQSSGNTIYF.

This clone was seen more than once but under ten times. The chain combines TRBV5-1 with TRBJ2-7, with TRBD1 identical over 9 bases. V shed 4 bases, J shed 5 bases, and the junction held 13 bases outside the gene matches. This CDR3 is built from 16 residues. The germline CDR1 and CDR2 sequences are SGHRS and YFSETQ. The CDR3: CASSLRPGTGSNEQYF. The CDR3 region has the DNA TGCGCCAGCAGCCTCCGACCCGGGACAGGGTCAAACGAGCAGTACTTC.

Here the CDR3 DNA reads TGTGCCAGCAGTCCCATTCAGGGGGATGGTTGGCCCCAGCATTTT. This translates into CASSPIQGDGWPQHF. The chain carries TRBV28 and TRBJ1-5; TRBD1 matches 7 bases. J was trimmed by 9 bases and V by 5 bases; bases with no gene match: 13. CDR3 length: 15 residues. Per the germline V gene, CDR1 is MDHEN and CDR2 is SYDVKM.

The CDR3 reads CASRRGENTEAFF. The CDR3 DNA follows: TGTGCCAGCCGTAGGGGGGAGAACACTGAAGCTTTCTTT. The gene calls are TRBV6-6 and TRBJ1-1; D might be TRBD1 (6 bases). Trimming stripped 8 bases from V and 1 base from J, with 11 bases between. In germline, CDR1 is MNHNY, CDR2 SVGAGI (reference sequence). This CDR3 is built from 13 residues.

The CDR3 here is CSAGPGETQYF. The CDR3 bases are TGCAGTGCTGGCCCCGGGGAGACCCAGTACTTC. V usage is TRBV20-1 and J usage is TRBJ2-5; the D is unclear. The CDR3 is 11 residues long. Germline V CDR1 and CDR2: DFQATT, SNEGSKA (reference sequence). Trimming left V 5 bases short and J 5 bases short, with 9 bases between.

This sequence joins TRBV7-2 and TRBJ2-3; D is unclear. Between the trimmed V and J ends, which lost 2 bases and 1 base, there was a span of 4 bases. Germline values: CDR1 SGHTA, CDR2 FQGNSA. The CDR3 runs to 13 residues. The CDR3 region has the DNA TGTGCCAGCAGCTTACCCGGCACAGATACGCAGTATTTT. The encoded protein is CASSLPGTDTQYF.

In the case of this clone: One junction end does not reproduce the germline sequence, and a read error may be involved. The chain joins TRBV7-9 to TRBJ2-3, with D possibly being TRBD2 (5 bases). Germline CDR1 and CDR2: SEHNR and FQNEAQ (reference sequence). This CDR3 spans 13 amino acids. This CDR3 is CASSLAYTDTQYF. The CDR3 DNA follows: TGTGCCAGCAGCCTAGCTTACACAGATACGCAGTATTTT.

The V call is TRBV6-5, the J call TRBJ1-5; D remains ambiguous. The CDR3 spans 13 residues. Trimming pared 2 bases from V and 7 bases from J, leaving 9 bases between. CDR1 and CDR2 (germline): MNHEY, SVGAGI. CDR3 protein: CASSYRLDQPQHF. In nucleotides, the CDR3 is TGTGCCAGCAGTTACAGGTTGGACCAGCCCCAGCATTTT.

The chain combines TRBV21-1 with TRBJ1-4. TRBV21-1 is termed a pseudogene. This CDR3 is 12 amino acids long. The CDR3 nucleotides read TGTGCCAGCAGGTATAGCAAAGAAAAACTGTTTTTT. This gives the protein CASRYSKEKLFF.

The V gene is TRBV30, the J gene TRBJ2-7; D is undetermined. Germline lookup yields CDR1 GTSNPN and CDR2 SVGIG (reference sequence). CDR3 length equals 11 residues. Trimming took 3 bases from V and 5 from J, leaving 8 bases between them. Here the CDR3 DNA reads TGTGCCTGGAGCTCGCGCGACGAGCAGTACTTC. Residues: CAWSSRDEQYF.

The genes are TRBV6-5 and TRBJ2-2, with TRBD2 matching over 12 bases. The CDR3 is 15 amino acids. Germline V gene data show CDR1 as MNHEY and CDR2 as SVGAGI. Losses at the gene ends were 6 bases for V and 4 bases for J; bases not matched to a gene: 3. CDR3 sequence reads: CASSLTSGSTGELFF. CDR3 DNA sequence: TGTGCCAGCAGCCTGACTAGCGGGAGCACCGGGGAGCTGTTTTTT.

This clone has more than one count but fewer than ten. V is TRBV7-2 and J is TRBJ2-5; D is possibly TRBD1 or TRBD2 (5 bases each). V was trimmed by 2 bases and J by 2 bases, leaving 12 bases between them. Germline values: CDR1 SGHTA, CDR2 FQGNSA. The CDR3 runs to 15 residues. This chain's CDR3 is CASSLHGGPQETQYF. The CDR3 DNA sequence: TGTGCCAGCAGCTTACATGGGGGACCTCAAGAGACCCAGTACTTC.

The rearrangement uses TRBV6-4 and TRBJ2-1; D remains ambiguous. The CDR3 consists of 14 residues. Trimming left V 4 bases short and J 7 bases short, with 14 bases between. Germline V CDR1 and CDR2: MRHNA, SNTAGT. In DNA form, the CDR3 reads TGTGCCAGCAGTGGCCCGGGCGGATTTAATGAGCAGTTCTTC. This translates into CASSGPGGFNEQFF.

The chain couples TRBV28 to TRBJ1-4, with 8 bases identical to TRBD1. Germline CDR1 MDHEN, CDR2 SYDVKM. J lost 1 base, V lost 6 bases, and 10 bases had no gene match. There are 17 residues in the CDR3. This CDR3 is CASRATGGEVTNEKLFF. The CDR3 bases are TGTGCCAGCAGGGCCACAGGGGGGGAAGTAACTAATGAAAAACTGTTTTTT.

The CDR3 coding sequence is TGCGCCAGCAGCTTTGCCAGGGGCACAGATACGCAGTATTTT. It yields the protein CASSFARGTDTQYF. J is TRBJ2-3 and V is TRBV5-1, with D possibly being TRBD1 (5 bases). The germline V and J ends were trimmed by 2 bases and 1 base, with 8 bases remaining between them. Germline V CDR1 and CDR2: SGHRS, YFSETQ. CDR3 size: 14 residues.

The chain has TRBV2 and TRBJ1-2; 10 positions match TRBD1. The CDR3 consists of 13 residues. CDR1 SNHLY and CDR2 FYNNEI come from the germline V gene. V was pared by 8 bases and J by 0 bases, with 0 bases of the junction left unmatched. CDR3 region: CASGTGANYGYTF. CDR3 in DNA: TGTGCCAGCGGGACAGGGGCTAACTATGGCTACACCTTC.

The chain recombines TRBV7-2 with TRBJ2-1; 9 bases fit TRBD2. The CDR3 has 15 residues. Germline V gene lookup returns CDR1 SGHTA and CDR2 FQGNSA. V dropped 5 bases and J dropped 8; count of bases not matched to a gene: 10. The CDR3 DNA reads TGTGCCAGCAGCCAACTAGCGGGCCCTTCCTATGAGCAGTTCTTC. It is translated as CASSQLAGPSYEQFF.

The chain carries TRBV6-1 and TRBJ1-2; no clear D. CDR1 MNHNS and CDR2 SASEGT come from the germline V gene. The CDR3 runs 14 residues. V was clipped by 4 bases and J by 1 base, with 10 bases between them. CDR3: CASSVPGFNYGYTF. CDR3 DNA: TGTGCCAGCAGTGTTCCGGGATTTAACTATGGCTACACCTTC.

The chain links TRBV2 to TRBJ1-4; D remains unclear. V lost 10 bases and J lost 5, with 11 bases in between. The CDR3 loop spans 12 amino acids. Looked up from germline, CDR1 is SNHLY and CDR2 is FYNNEI. In DNA, the CDR3 is TGTGCCACCCAACCCTTCAATGAAAAACTGTTTTTT. It codes for CATQPFNEKLFF.

CDR3 in DNA: TGCGCCAGCAGCTTGTCGGCGGGACAGGGGTCACCCGGGGAGCTGTTTTTT. Residues: CASSLSAGQGSPGELFF. The chain is built from TRBV5-1 and TRBJ2-2, with 10 bases aligning to TRBD1. The germline V gene has CDR1 SGHRS and CDR2 YFSETQ. The V segment lost 1 base and the J segment 6 bases; nucleotides outside the gene matches: 9. This CDR3 comprises 17 residues.

The chain couples TRBV6-5 to TRBJ2-7, with D tentatively TRBD1 (6 bases). This CDR3 contains 14 residues. Germline V gene sequence: CDR1 MNHEY, CDR2 SVGAGI. V lost 7 bases to trimming and J lost 2 bases, with 15 bases between them. CDR3 sequence (DNA): TGTGCCAGCAAGGTTAAACAGGGTGCCTACGAGCAGTACTTC. Residues: CASKVKQGAYEQYF.

The chain joins TRBV27 to TRBJ1-2; no reliable D call. Trimming shortened V by 2 bases and J by 4 bases, and 11 bases separated the two germline ends. This CDR3 contains 14 residues. Germline assignment: CDR1 MNHEY and CDR2 SMNVEV (reference sequence). This chain's CDR3 is CASSLRRSTYGYTF. The CDR3 DNA reads TGTGCCAGCAGTTTAAGGAGGTCTACCTATGGCTACACCTTC.

The V and J genes are TRBV29-1 and TRBJ2-1, with D possibly matching TRBD2 (5 bases). Trimming removed 4 bases at V and 7 bases at J, with 8 bases between. CDR3 size: 11 residues. Germline V gene sequence: CDR1 SQVTM, CDR2 ANQGSEA. CDR3 in amino acids: CSVVRRNEQFF. CDR3 nucleotide sequence: TGCAGCGTTGTTCGGAGGAATGAGCAGTTCTTC.

The rearrangement uses TRBV5-6 and TRBJ1-5; weak D call: TRBD1 (6 bases). CDR3 length: 17 amino acids. V lost 2 bases to trimming and J lost 6 bases, with 21 bases between them. From germline, CDR1 is SGHDT and CDR2 YYEEEE. The CDR3 sequence is CASSFREGDSRSQPQHF. The DNA of the CDR3 is TGTGCCAGCAGCTTCCGAGAGGGGGATAGTAGGAGTCAGCCCCAGCATTTT.

The chain links TRBV4-3 to TRBJ1-3, with D possibly being TRBD1 (5 bases). V was shortened by 1 base and J by 9 bases, with 16 bases between the two germline ends. This CDR3 comprises 15 residues. Germline-derived CDR1 and CDR2 are LGHNA and YSLEER. In DNA, the CDR3 is TGCGCCAGCAGCCAAGTTATCCAGGGAAGGGCCACCATATATTTT. It yields the protein CASSQVIQGRATIYF.

J is TRBJ1-5 and V is TRBV19, with no clear D. The CDR3 covers 13 residues. Trimming pared 3 bases from V and 4 bases from J, leaving 7 bases between. Germline V lookup: CDR1 LNHDA, CDR2 SQIVND (reference sequence). The CDR3 sequence is CASSMGLNQPQHF. CDR3 bases: TGTGCCAGTAGTATGGGTCTGAATCAGCCCCAGCATTTT.

The V and J genes are TRBV5-1 and TRBJ2-7, with D possibly TRBD1 on 5 matching bases. Trimming shortened V by 4 bases and J by 1 base, and 12 bases separated the two germline ends. This CDR3 spans 14 amino acids. CDR1 and CDR2 (germline): SGHRS, YFSETQ. CDR3 sequence reads: CASSMTVLSYEQYF. For the CDR3, the DNA is TGCGCCAGCAGCATGACAGTACTTTCCTACGAGCAGTACTTC. Drawing the rest from reference TRBV5-1 and TRBJ2-7, the complete variable domain is KAGVTQTPRYLIKTRGQQVTLSCSPISGHRSVSWYQQTPGQGLQFLFEYFSETQRNKGNFPGRFSGRQFSNSRSEMNVSTLELGDSALYLCASSMTVLSYEQYFGPGTRLTVT.

This clone was detected only once. The chain is built from TRBV25-1 and TRBJ2-3; 9 positions match TRBD2. J gave up 5 bases and V 2 bases, and 5 bases lay outside the gene matches. The CDR3 covers 15 residues. CDR1 and CDR2 from the germline V gene are MGHDK and SYGVNS. The CDR3 region is CASSELAGPGDTQYF. The DNA of the CDR3 is TGTGCCAGCAGTGAACTAGCGGGGCCAGGAGATACGCAGTATTTT. The complete variable domain, with remaining parts taken from reference TRBV25-1 and TRBJ2-3, reads EADIYQTPRYLVIGTGKKITLECSQTMGHDKMYWYQQDPGMELHLIHYSYGVNSTEKGDLSSESTVSRIRTEHFPLTLESARPSHTSQYLCASSELAGPGDTQYFGPGTRLTVL.